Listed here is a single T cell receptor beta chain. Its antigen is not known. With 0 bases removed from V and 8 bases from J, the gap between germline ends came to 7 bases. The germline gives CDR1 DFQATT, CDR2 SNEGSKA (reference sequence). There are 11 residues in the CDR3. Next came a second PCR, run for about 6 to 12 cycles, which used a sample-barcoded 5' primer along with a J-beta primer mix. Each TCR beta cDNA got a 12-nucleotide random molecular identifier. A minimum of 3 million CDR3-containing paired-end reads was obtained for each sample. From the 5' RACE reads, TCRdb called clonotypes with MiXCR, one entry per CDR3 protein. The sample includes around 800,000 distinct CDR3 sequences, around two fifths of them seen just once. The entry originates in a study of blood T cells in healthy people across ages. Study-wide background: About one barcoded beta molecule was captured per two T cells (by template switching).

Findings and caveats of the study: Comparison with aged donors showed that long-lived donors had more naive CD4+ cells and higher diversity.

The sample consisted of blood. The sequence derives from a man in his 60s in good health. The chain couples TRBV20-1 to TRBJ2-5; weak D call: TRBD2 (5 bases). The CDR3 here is CSARDGLTQYF. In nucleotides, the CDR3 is TGCAGTGCTAGAGACGGACTTACCCAGTACTTC.